One sample yielded the 11 T cell receptor beta chains listed below, sequenced in a study of blood T cells in healthy people across ages. Together with a sample-barcoded 5' primer, a J-beta primer mix was included in a second PCR lasting roughly 6 to 12 cycles. TCRdb analysed the 5' RACE reads with MiXCR anew, one entry per CDR3 protein. The sample records about 770,000 distinct CDR3 sequences, around 42% being singletons. Sequencing used blood. These receptors originate from a man aged 60-69 years in good health.

This clonotype was counted only a few times. The chain is built from TRBV3-1 and TRBJ1-2, with TRBD1 identical over 7 bases. The CDR3 loop spans 16 amino acids. V shed 2 bases and J 4 bases; nucleotides not matched to a gene: 10. In germline, CDR1 is LGHDT, CDR2 YNNKEL (reference sequence). The CDR3 spells CASSQSGQAFSYGYTF. Here the CDR3 DNA reads TGTGCCAGCAGCCAATCTGGACAGGCGTTTAGCTATGGCTACACCTTC. Supplemented by reference TRBV3-1 and TRBJ1-2, the full variable domain reads DTAVSQTPKYLVTQMGNDKSIKCEQNLGHDTMYWYKQDSKKFLKIMFSYNNKELIINETVPNRFSPKSPDKAHLNLHINSLELGDSAVYFCASSQSGQAFSYGYTFGSGTRLTVV.

The rearrangement links TRBV7-2 to TRBJ1-2; 11 bases are a match to TRBD1. This CDR3 is 15 amino acids long. Losses at the gene ends were 3 bases for V and 8 bases for J; bases not matched to a gene: 8. The V gene's germline CDR1 is SGHTA and CDR2 FQGNSA. In nucleotides, the CDR3 is TGTGCCAGCAGCTTTTCCGGACAGGGGGCGACCGGCTACACCTTC. Amino acid sequence: CASSFSGQGATGYTF.

This clonotype occurred once. The chain joins TRBV7-2 to TRBJ2-7; a possible D gene is TRBD2 (6 bases). Germline values: CDR1 SGHTA, CDR2 FQGNSA. The CDR3 totals 16 residues. V gave up 5 bases and J gave up 3 bases, with 20 bases separating them. DNA for the CDR3: TGTGCCAGCAGCCCCGGAGGAGGGGCTGGTTTCTACGAGCAGTACTTC. Translating it yields CASSPGGGAGFYEQYF.

In its sample, this clonotype was seen a few times. This chain connects TRBV20-1 to TRBJ2-5; 16 nucleotides line up with TRBD2. J was trimmed by 9 bases and V by 6 bases; bases with no gene match: 10. The CDR3 totals 15 residues. Germline-derived CDR1 and CDR2 are DFQATT and SNEGSKA (reference sequence). The CDR3 region is CSAKGLAGGGVSQYF. The CDR3 coding sequence is TGCAGTGCCAAGGGACTAGCGGGGGGGGGAGTTTCCCAGTACTTC.

V is TRBV25-1 and J is TRBJ2-5; no clear D. The closer fit of TRBJ2-7 to the DNA end suggests the J call may be wrong. CDR1 and CDR2 from the germline V gene are MGHDK and SYGVNS. The CDR3 covers 19 residues. The CDR3 coding sequence is TGTGCCAGCAGTGCGGTCGGACGCCCGTACCCCTCTCCCCTCTACGAGCAGTACTTC. Translation: CASSAVGRPYPSPLYEQYF.

A few counts support this clonotype. V and J are TRBV7-9 and TRBJ2-7; D unresolved. Germline CDR1 SEHNR, CDR2 FQNEAQ (reference sequence). There are 14 residues in the CDR3. V dropped 5 bases and J dropped 2 bases, with 13 bases sitting between them. The CDR3 is CASSVQTRTYEQYF. The CDR3 DNA is TGTGCCAGCAGCGTCCAGACCCGAACCTACGAGCAGTACTTC.

V usage is TRBV6-5 and J usage is TRBJ2-7, with 8 bases aligning to TRBD1. Per germline, CDR1 MNHEY and CDR2 SVGAGI. Losses at the gene ends were 1 base for V and 2 bases for J; bases not matched to a gene: 4. The CDR3 extends over 15 amino acids. CDR3: CASSYFDRGTYEQYF. As DNA, the CDR3 is TGTGCCAGCAGTTACTTCGACAGGGGAACCTACGAGCAGTACTTC.

The table lists this clonotype with a few counts. This chain joins TRBV7-2 and TRBJ2-3; 8 bases match TRBD2. V lost 3 bases and J lost 2; bases outside the gene matches: 13. The CDR3 loop spans 18 amino acids. Germline assignment: CDR1 SGHTA and CDR2 FQGNSA. The CDR3 reads CASSLNGLGAGVTDTQYF. The CDR3 bases are TGTGCCAGCAGCTTGAACGGGCTGGGAGCGGGGGTCACAGATACGCAGTATTTT.

J is TRBJ2-3 and V is TRBV7-9; D gene unclear. The CDR3 is 17 amino acids. V was shortened by 1 base and J by 1 base, with 15 bases between the two germline ends. Germline lookup yields CDR1 SEHNR and CDR2 FQNEAQ (reference sequence). CDR3 protein: CASSLVVAGPRTDTQYF. The CDR3 bases are TGTGCCAGCAGCTTAGTCGTAGCAGGCCCACGCACAGATACGCAGTATTTT.

The rearrangement uses TRBV6-5 and TRBJ2-3; the D gene is possibly TRBD2 (7 bases). With 2 bases removed from V and 5 bases from J, the gap between germline ends came to 11 bases. The length of the CDR3 is 14 residues. Germline CDR1 reads MNHEY; CDR2 reads SVGAGI. The CDR3 loop reads CASSYGGAVDTQYF. CDR3 in DNA: TGTGCCAGCAGTTACGGGGGGGCCGTAGATACGCAGTATTTT.

The DNA for the CDR3 is TGTGCCAGCAGTCCGATCCACAGGGAAACCTATGGCTACACCTTC. It yields the protein CASSPIHRETYGYTF. The rearrangement links TRBV28 to TRBJ1-2; the D gene is possibly TRBD1 (6 bases). The CDR3 totals 15 residues. With 5 bases removed from V and 4 bases from J, the gap between germline ends came to 17 bases. CDR1 MDHEN and CDR2 SYDVKM come from the germline V gene.